The 16 T cell receptor beta chains in this list originate from one sample, sequenced in a study of T cells in localized non-small cell lung cancer. Assay used: immunoSEQ multiplex PCR; TCRdb lists only in-frame clones, some missing. This table holds 100,000 to 150,000 clones, 89% found once. Material: peripheral blood, obtained before any cancer treatment. These receptors were obtained from an older female donor with stage I lung adenocarcinoma.

The V call is TRBV7-6, the J call TRBJ1-2; maybe TRBD1 (5 bases). Trimming took off 2 bases at V and 6 bases at J, with 13 bases between the two ends. The CDR3 is made up of 14 amino acids. CDR1 SGHVS and CDR2 FNYEAQ come from the germline V gene. The CDR3 loop is CASSLYAGPNGYTF. The CDR3 DNA is TGTGCCAGCAGCTTATATGCAGGGCCTAATGGCTACACCTTC.

The genes are TRBV4-2 and TRBJ2-1, with 15 bases identical to TRBD2. This CDR3 is 17 amino acids long. The V segment lost 3 bases and the J segment 6 bases; nucleotides outside the gene matches: 6. The germline V gene has CDR1 LGHNA and CDR2 YNFKEQ. CDR3 amino acids: CASSQDQGLAGGNEQFF. For the CDR3, the DNA is TGTGCCAGCAGCCAGGATCAGGGACTAGCGGGAGGCAATGAGCAGTTCTTC.

This clone appeared a few times. This chain links TRBV29-1 with TRBJ1-1, with D hard to call. The CDR3 contains 9 residues. Per germline, CDR1 SQVTM and CDR2 ANQGSEA. The germline V and J ends were trimmed by 0 bases and 10 bases, with 3 bases remaining between them. CDR3 residues: CSVEDGAFF. The CDR3 nucleotides are TGCAGCGTTGAAGACGGAGCTTTCTTT.

On this clone itself: Germline is not matched at one junction end, which may reflect a read error. The chain uses TRBV7-8 and TRBJ2-2, with 8 positions matching TRBD2. Germline-derived CDR1 and CDR2 are SGHVS and FQNEAQ. The CDR3 is made up of 15 amino acids. CDR3 nucleotide sequence: TGTGCCAGCAGTTTAGCGGGACCGAACACCGGGGAGCTGTTTTTT. Translating gives CASSLAGPNTGELFF.

V gene TRBV28 combines with J gene TRBJ2-1; no clear D. Germline V lookup: CDR1 MDHEN, CDR2 SYDVKM. The CDR3 totals 12 residues. Trimming took off 3 bases at V and 7 bases at J, with 7 bases between the two ends. This CDR3 reads CASSFLGNEQFF. CDR3 sequence (DNA): TGTGCCAGCAGTTTTTTGGGAAATGAGCAGTTCTTC.

This sequence joins TRBV11-2 and TRBJ1-2; TRBD1 agrees at 7 bases. V shed 5 bases, J shed 8 bases, and the junction held 2 bases outside the gene matches. Per germline, CDR1 SGHAT and CDR2 FQNNGV. The CDR3 length is 11 residues. CDR3 coding DNA: TGTGCCAGCAGCCTACAGGGGGGCTACACCTTC. Translated, it gives CASSLQGGYTF.

This chain links TRBV6-1 with TRBJ1-2; TRBD1 agrees at 12 bases. CDR3 length: 15 residues. CDR1 and CDR2 from the germline V gene are MNHNS and SASEGT. V was clipped by 7 bases and J by 7 bases; unmatched bases: 10. CDR3 protein: CASTRGQGARVGYTF. The CDR3 DNA reads as TGTGCCAGCACTCGGGGACAGGGGGCCCGAGTTGGCTACACCTTC.

CDR3 loop: CASSEANWGRFTEAFF. Here the CDR3 DNA reads TGTGCCAGCAGTGAAGCGAATTGGGGAAGGTTCACTGAAGCTTTCTTT. V usage is TRBV2 and J usage is TRBJ1-1; no reliable D call. The germline V and J ends were trimmed by 0 bases and 4 bases, with 15 bases remaining between them. Germline V gene sequence: CDR1 SNHLY, CDR2 FYNNEI. This CDR3 spans 16 amino acids.

CDR3 loop: CASSYPGLLKDEQYF. The CDR3 DNA reads TGTGCCAGCAGCTACCCGGGACTCCTAAAGGACGAGCAGTACTTC. V and J are TRBV5-8 and TRBJ2-7; D may be TRBD2 (6 bases). Germline V lookup: CDR1 SGHTS, CDR2 YDEGEE. This CDR3 contains 15 residues. Deletions cut 3 bases from V and 5 bases from J, with 18 bases between. Complete variable domain (other parts from reference TRBV5-8 and TRBJ2-7): EAGVTQSPTHLIKTRGQQATLRCSPISGHTSVYWYQQALGLGLQFLLWYDEGEERNRGNFPPRFSGRQFPNYSSELNVNALELEDSALYLCASSYPGLLKDEQYFGPGTRLTVT.

J is TRBJ1-5 and V is TRBV23-1, with D uncertain. TRBV23-1 is flagged as an ORF with uncertain function. CDR3 length: 17 residues. V was cut by 0 bases and J by 0 bases, with 12 bases left in between. CDR3 coding DNA: TGCGCCAGCAGTCAATCGAATCTGCAAAGTAGCAATCAGCCCCAGCATTTT. Translating gives CASSQSNLQSSNQPQHF.

This chain joins TRBV6-4 and TRBJ1-1, with D hard to call. The germline V and J ends were trimmed by 3 bases and 1 base, with 6 bases remaining between them. Germline CDR1 MRHNA, CDR2 SNTAGT. This CDR3 has 13 residues. For the CDR3, the DNA is TGTGCCAGCAGTGAATCACAGAACACTGAAGCTTTCTTT. It yields the protein CASSESQNTEAFF.

This clone appeared once. This rearrangement joins TRBV2 to TRBJ2-3, with 7 bases matching TRBD2. Germline lookup yields CDR1 SNHLY and CDR2 FYNNEI. The length of the CDR3 is 14 residues. V was clipped by 4 bases and J by 3 bases; unmatched bases: 4. This CDR3 reads CASSAWRETDTQYF. The DNA of the CDR3 is TGTGCCAGCAGTGCCTGGCGGGAGACAGATACGCAGTATTTT.

Notes on this clone: This sample includes further DNA sequences coding for the same CDR3. The rearrangement uses TRBV9 and TRBJ2-7; D remains ambiguous. V lost 0 bases and J 2 bases, leaving 9 bases between the germline ends. This CDR3 spans 14 amino acids. Germline values: CDR1 SGDLS, CDR2 YYNGEE. Here the CDR3 DNA reads TGTGCCAGCAGCGTAGGGGATAGCACCTACGAGCAGTACTTC. Translated, it gives CASSVGDSTYEQYF.

This clone appeared once. The chain couples TRBV18 to TRBJ2-5; 7 bases fit TRBD1. J lost 0 bases, V lost 3 bases, and 10 bases had no gene match. Germline loops: CDR1 KGHSH, CDR2 LQKENI. The CDR3 consists of 17 residues. The CDR3 reads CASSPRGQRSYQETQYF. CDR3 bases: TGTGCCAGCTCACCTAGGGGACAGCGATCTTACCAAGAGACCCAGTACTTC. The full variable domain, its missing parts supplied by reference TRBV18 and TRBJ2-5, is NAGVMQNPRHLVRRRGQEARLRCSPMKGHSHVYWYRQLPEEGLKFMVYLQKENIIDESGMPKERFSAEFPKEGPSILRIQQVVRGDSAAYFCASSPRGQRSYQETQYFGPGTRLLVL.

CDR3 region: CATYRQGRGNTIYF. In DNA, the CDR3 is TGTGCCACTTATAGACAGGGTCGTGGAAACACCATATATTTT. This chain links TRBV6-5 with TRBJ1-3, with 7 positions matching TRBD1. The J segment lost 3 bases and the V segment lost 10 bases, leaving 9 bases of the junction unmatched. CDR3 length: 14 amino acids. The germline V gene has CDR1 MNHEY and CDR2 SVGAGI.

The rearrangement uses TRBV10-3 and TRBJ2-2; the D gene is possibly TRBD2 (5 bases). Per the germline V gene, CDR1 is ENHRY and CDR2 is SYGVKD. This CDR3 spans 16 amino acids. Trimming stripped 4 bases from V and 0 bases from J, with 12 bases between. CDR3 residues: CAISGKGDPNTGELFF. The CDR3 DNA is TGTGCCATCAGTGGGAAGGGAGACCCGAACACCGGGGAGCTGTTTTTT.